This paragraph covers one T cell receptor beta chain sequence. This specimen comes from a study of blood T cell repertoires in COVID-19. V was clipped by 4 bases and J by 3 bases; unmatched bases: 11. CDR3 length: 16 residues. Sequenced by immunoSEQ multiplex PCR; TCRdb stores in-frame clones only, minus some. The table has about 480,000 clones, roughly 91% seen once; the top ten hold around 4.4%. This chain links TRBV6-7 with TRBJ1-1, with 7 bases fitting TRBD1. TRBV6-7 is sorted into the ORF group, with uncertain function. The receptor's source is a woman in her twenties or thirties with acute or convalescent COVID-19. Sequencing used peripheral blood. The CDR3 region is CASSLKLSGTDTEAFF. The CDR3, as DNA: TGTGCCAGCAGTTTAAAATTATCCGGGACAGACACTGAAGCTTTCTTT.